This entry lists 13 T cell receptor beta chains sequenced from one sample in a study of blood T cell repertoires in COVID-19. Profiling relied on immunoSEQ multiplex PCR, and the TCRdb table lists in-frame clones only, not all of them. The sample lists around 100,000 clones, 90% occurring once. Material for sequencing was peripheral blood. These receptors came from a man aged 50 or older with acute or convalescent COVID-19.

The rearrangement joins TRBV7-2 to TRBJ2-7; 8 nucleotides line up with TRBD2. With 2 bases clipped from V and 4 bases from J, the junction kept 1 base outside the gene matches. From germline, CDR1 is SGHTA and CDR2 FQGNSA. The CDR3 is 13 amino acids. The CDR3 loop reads CASSLSGSYEQYF. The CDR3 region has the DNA TGTGCCAGCAGCTTAAGCGGGAGTTACGAGCAGTACTTC.

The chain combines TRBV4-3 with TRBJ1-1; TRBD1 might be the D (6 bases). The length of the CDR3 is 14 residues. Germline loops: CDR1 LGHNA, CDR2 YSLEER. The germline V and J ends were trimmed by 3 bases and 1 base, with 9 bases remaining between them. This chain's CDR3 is CASSQVQGNTEAFF. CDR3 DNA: TGCGCCAGCAGCCAGGTACAGGGGAACACTGAAGCTTTCTTT.

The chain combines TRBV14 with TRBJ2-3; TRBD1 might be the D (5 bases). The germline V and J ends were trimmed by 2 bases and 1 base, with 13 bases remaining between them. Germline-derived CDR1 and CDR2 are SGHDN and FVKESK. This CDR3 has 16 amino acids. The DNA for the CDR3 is TGTGCCAGCAGCCAATTGGGGCCTCTTGGCACAGATACGCAGTATTTT. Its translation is CASSQLGPLGTDTQYF.

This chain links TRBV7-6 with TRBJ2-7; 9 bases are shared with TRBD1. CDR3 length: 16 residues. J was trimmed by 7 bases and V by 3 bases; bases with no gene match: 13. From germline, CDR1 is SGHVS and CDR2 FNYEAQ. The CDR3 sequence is CASSFLSPQGAGEQYF. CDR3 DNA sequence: TGTGCCAGCAGCTTTTTGAGTCCACAGGGGGCCGGGGAGCAGTACTTC.

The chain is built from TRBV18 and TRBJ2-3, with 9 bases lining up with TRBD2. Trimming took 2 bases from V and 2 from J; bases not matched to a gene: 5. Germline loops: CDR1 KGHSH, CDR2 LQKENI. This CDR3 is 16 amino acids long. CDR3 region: CASSPSSGTYTDTQYF. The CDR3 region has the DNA TGTGCCAGCTCACCATCTAGCGGGACCTACACAGATACGCAGTATTTT.

The DNA of the CDR3 is TGTGCCTGGAGTAGGCCAGGGGTTAACACCGGGGAGCTGTTTTTT. Protein: CAWSRPGVNTGELFF. This chain uses TRBV30 with TRBJ2-2; possible D gene TRBD1, 6 bases. Germline assignment: CDR1 GTSNPN and CDR2 SVGIG (reference sequence). The CDR3 spans 15 residues. V gave up 2 bases and J gave up 2 bases, with 12 bases separating them.

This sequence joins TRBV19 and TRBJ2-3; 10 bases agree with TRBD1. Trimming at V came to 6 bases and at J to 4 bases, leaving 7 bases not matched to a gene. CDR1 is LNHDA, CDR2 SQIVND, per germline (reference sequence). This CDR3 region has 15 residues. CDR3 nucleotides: TGTGCCAGTAGCGCTACCGGGACAGGGGCAGATACGCAGTATTTT. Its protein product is CASSATGTGADTQYF. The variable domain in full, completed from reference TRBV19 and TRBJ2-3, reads DGGITQSPKYLFRKEGQNVTLSCEQNLNHDAMYWYRQDPGQGLRLIYYSQIVNDFQKGDIAEGYSVSREKKESFPLTVTSAQKNPTAFYLCASSATGTGADTQYFGPGTRLTVL.

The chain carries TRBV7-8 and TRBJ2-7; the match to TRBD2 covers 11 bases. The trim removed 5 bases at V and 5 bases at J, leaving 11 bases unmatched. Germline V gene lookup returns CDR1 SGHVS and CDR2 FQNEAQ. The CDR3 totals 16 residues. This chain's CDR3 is CASSPRTSGSSNEQYF. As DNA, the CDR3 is TGTGCCAGCAGCCCCCGAACTAGCGGGAGCAGCAACGAGCAGTACTTC.

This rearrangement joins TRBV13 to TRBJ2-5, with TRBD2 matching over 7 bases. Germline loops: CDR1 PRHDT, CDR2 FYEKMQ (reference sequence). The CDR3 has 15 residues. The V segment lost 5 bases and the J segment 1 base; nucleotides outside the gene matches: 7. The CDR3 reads CASSILTSVQETQYF. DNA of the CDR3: TGTGCCAGCAGCATCCTAACTAGCGTCCAAGAGACCCAGTACTTC.

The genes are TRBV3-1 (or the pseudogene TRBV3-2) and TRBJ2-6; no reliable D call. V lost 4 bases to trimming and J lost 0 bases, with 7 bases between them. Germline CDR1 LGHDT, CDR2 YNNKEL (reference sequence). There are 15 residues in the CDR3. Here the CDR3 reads CASSRIHSGANVLTF. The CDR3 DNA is TGTGCCAGCAGCCGAATACACTCTGGGGCCAACGTCCTGACTTTC.

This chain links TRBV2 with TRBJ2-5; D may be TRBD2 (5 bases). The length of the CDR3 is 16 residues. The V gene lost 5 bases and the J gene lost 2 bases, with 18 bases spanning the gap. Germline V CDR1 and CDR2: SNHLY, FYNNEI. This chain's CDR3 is CASSLPFGGEQETQYF. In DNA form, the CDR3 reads TGTGCCAGCAGTCTCCCTTTTGGAGGCGAACAAGAGACCCAGTACTTC.

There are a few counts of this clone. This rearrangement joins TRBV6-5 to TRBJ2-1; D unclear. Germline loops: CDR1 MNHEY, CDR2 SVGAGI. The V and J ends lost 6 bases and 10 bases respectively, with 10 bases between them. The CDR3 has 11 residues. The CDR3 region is CASRPGAEQFF. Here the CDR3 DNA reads TGTGCCAGCAGACCCGGAGCCGAGCAGTTCTTC.

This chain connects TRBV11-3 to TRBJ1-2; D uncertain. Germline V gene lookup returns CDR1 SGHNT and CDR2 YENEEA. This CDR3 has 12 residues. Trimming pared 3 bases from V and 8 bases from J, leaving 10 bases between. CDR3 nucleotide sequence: TGTGCCAGCAGCTTGGGCCCCGAGGGCTACACCTTC. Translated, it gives CASSLGPEGYTF.